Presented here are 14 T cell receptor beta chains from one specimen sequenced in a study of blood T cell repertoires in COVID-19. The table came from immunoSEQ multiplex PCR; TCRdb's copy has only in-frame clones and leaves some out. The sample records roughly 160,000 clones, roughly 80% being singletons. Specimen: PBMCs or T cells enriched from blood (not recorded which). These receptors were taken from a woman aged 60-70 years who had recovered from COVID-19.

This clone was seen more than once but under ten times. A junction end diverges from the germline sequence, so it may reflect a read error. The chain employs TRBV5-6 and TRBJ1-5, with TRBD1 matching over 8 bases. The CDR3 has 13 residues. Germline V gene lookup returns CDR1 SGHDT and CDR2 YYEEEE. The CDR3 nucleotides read TGTGCCAGCAGTTTGGACAGGGATCAGCCCCAGCATTTT. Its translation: CASSLDRDQPQHF.

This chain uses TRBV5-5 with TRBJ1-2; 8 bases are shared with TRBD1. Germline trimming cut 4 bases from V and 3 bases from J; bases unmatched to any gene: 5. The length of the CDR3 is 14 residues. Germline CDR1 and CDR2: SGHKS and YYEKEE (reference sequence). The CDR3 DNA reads TGTGCCAGCAGCATCGGACAGGGTGACTATGGCTACACCTTC. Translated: CASSIGQGDYGYTF.

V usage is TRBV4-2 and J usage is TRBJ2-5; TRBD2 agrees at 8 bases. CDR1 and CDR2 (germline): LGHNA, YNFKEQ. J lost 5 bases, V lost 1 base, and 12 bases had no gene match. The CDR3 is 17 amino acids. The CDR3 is CASSQGAGTRGMETQYF. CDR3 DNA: TGTGCCAGCAGCCAAGGGGCCGGGACTAGGGGAATGGAGACCCAGTACTTC.

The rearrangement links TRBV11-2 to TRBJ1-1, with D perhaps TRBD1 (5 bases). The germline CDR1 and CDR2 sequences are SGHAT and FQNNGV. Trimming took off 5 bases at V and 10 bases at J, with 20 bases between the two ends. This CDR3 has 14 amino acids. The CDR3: CASSASNKGRAAFF. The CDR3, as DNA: TGTGCCAGCAGCGCATCCAATAAGGGGCGTGCAGCTTTCTTT.

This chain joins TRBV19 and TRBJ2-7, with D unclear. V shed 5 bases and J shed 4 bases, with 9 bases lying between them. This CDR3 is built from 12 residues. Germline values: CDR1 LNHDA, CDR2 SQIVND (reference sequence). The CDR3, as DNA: TGTGCCAGTAGTGGCCAGGCTTACGAGCAGTACTTC. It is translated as CASSGQAYEQYF.

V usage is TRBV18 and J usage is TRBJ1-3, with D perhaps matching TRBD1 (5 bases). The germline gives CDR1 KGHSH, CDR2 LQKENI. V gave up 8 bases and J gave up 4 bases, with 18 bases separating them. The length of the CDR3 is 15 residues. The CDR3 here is CASLRESAGGNTIYF. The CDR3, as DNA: TGTGCCAGCCTAAGAGAATCGGCAGGGGGAAACACCATATATTTT. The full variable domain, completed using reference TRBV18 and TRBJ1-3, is NAGVMQNPRHLVRRRGQEARLRCSPMKGHSHVYWYRQLPEEGLKFMVYLQKENIIDESGMPKERFSAEFPKEGPSILRIQQVVRGDSAAYFCASLRESAGGNTIYFGEGSWLTVV.

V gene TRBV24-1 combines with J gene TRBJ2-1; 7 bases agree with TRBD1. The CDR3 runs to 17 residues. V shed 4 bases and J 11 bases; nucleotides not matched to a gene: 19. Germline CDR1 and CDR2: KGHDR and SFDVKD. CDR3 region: CATSDRRPGQTSMQQFF. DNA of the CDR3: TGTGCCACCAGTGACCGGAGACCGGGACAGACCTCAATGCAGCAGTTCTTC.

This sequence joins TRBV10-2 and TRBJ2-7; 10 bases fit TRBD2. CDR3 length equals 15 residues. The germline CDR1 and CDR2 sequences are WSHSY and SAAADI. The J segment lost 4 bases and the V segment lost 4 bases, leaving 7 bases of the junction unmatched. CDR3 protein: CASSGRKRGGYEQYF. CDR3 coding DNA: TGCGCCAGCAGTGGACGAAAGCGGGGGGGATACGAGCAGTACTTC.

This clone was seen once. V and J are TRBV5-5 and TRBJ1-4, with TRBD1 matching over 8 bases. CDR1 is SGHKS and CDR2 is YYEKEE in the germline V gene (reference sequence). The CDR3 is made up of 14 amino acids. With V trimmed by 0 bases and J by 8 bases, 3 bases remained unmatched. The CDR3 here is CASSLGTGREKLFF. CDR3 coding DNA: TGTGCCAGCAGCTTGGGGACAGGGAGGGAAAAACTGTTTTTT. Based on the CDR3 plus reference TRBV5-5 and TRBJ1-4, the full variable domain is DAGVTQSPTHLIKTRGQQVTLRCSPISGHKSVSWYQQVLGQGPQFIFQYYEKEERGRGNFPDRFSARQFPNYSSELNVNALLLGDSALYLCASSLGTGREKLFFGSGTQLSVL.

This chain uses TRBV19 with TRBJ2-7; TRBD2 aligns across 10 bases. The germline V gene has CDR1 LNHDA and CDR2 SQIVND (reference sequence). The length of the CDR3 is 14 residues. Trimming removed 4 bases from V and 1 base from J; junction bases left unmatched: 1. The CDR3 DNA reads TGTGCCAGTAGTAAGACTAGCGGGTCCTACGAGCAGTACTTC. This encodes CASSKTSGSYEQYF.

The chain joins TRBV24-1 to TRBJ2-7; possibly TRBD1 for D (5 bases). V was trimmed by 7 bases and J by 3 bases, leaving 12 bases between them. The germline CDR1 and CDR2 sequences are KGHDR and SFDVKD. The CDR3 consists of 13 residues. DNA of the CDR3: TGTGCCACCAGCGAACAGGTCCACTACGAGCAGTACTTC. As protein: CATSEQVHYEQYF.

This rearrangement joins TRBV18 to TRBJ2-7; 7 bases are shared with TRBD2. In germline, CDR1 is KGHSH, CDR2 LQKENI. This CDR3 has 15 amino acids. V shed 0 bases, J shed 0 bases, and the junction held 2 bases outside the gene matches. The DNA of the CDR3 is TGTGCCAGCTCACCACCGTGGACTAGCTCCTACGAGCAGTACTTC. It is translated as CASSPPWTSSYEQYF.

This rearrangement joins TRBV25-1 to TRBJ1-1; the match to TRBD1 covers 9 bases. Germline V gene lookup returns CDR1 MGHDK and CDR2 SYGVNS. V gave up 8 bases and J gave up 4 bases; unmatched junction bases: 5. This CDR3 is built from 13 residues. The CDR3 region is CASSGQGITEAFF. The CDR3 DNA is TGTGCCAGCTCCGGACAGGGGATCACTGAAGCTTTCTTT.

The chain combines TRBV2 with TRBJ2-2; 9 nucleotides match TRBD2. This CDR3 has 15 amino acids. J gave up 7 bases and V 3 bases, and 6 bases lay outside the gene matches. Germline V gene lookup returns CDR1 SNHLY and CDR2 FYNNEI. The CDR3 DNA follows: TGTGCCAGCAGTGAGGCTAGCGGGGCTTACGGGGAGCTGTTTTTT. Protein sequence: CASSEASGAYGELFF. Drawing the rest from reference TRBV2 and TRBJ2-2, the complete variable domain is EPEVTQTPSHQVTQMGQEVILRCVPISNHLYFYWYRQILGQKVEFLVSFYNNEISEKSEIFDDQFSVERPDGSNFTLKIRSTKLEDSAMYFCASSEASGAYGELFFGEGSRLTVL.